The 21 T cell receptor beta chains below all came from one sample that was sequenced in a study of cytomegalovirus exposure and HLA in healthy donors. PCR employed 60 Vbeta and 13 Jbeta primers. TCRdb's table, derived via immunoSEQ multiplex PCR, lists solely in-frame clones and lacks some. The sample contains some 120,000 clones, about 73% of which appear only once. Sequencing used PBMCs. The receptors derive from a woman in her forties in good health and CMV-seropositive.

The V call is TRBV6-1, the J call TRBJ2-5, with D possibly matching TRBD1 (6 bases). CDR1 is MNHNS, CDR2 SASEGT, per germline. CDR3 size: 13 residues. Trimming cost V 7 bases and J 2 bases, with 11 bases left between them. This CDR3 reads CASTGQIQETQYF. Written as DNA, the CDR3 is TGTGCCAGCACGGGACAAATTCAAGAGACCCAGTACTTC.

V is TRBV4-1 and J is TRBJ1-5; tentative D call: TRBD1 (6 bases). Germline V gene sequence: CDR1 MGHRA, CDR2 YSYEKL. The CDR3 is made up of 18 amino acids. V was shortened by 1 base and J by 3 bases, with 19 bases between the two germline ends. The CDR3 DNA is TGCGCCAGCAGCCAAGTACCAACGGGGGGGGCGGACAATCAGCCCCAGCATTTT. Its protein product is CASSQVPTGGADNQPQHF.

The chain recombines TRBV19 with TRBJ1-2, with 7 bases fitting TRBD1. CDR1 is LNHDA, CDR2 SQIVND, per germline (reference sequence). The CDR3 loop spans 12 amino acids. With 5 bases clipped from V and 14 bases from J, the junction kept 11 bases outside the gene matches. CDR3 in amino acids: CASSARTGKITF. Here the CDR3 DNA reads TGTGCCAGTAGTGCGCGGACAGGCAAGATAACCTTC.

The chain recombines TRBV28 with TRBJ1-1, with TRBD1 matching 7 bases. J gave up 1 base and V 2 bases, and 7 bases lay outside the gene matches. Germline CDR1 and CDR2: MDHEN and SYDVKM. The CDR3 is 16 residues long. CDR3 sequence: CASSLHMTGWNTEAFF. The CDR3 DNA sequence: TGTGCCAGCAGTTTACATATGACAGGGTGGAACACTGAAGCTTTCTTT.

This rearrangement joins TRBV5-4 to TRBJ1-3, with 7 positions matching TRBD1. CDR1 is SGHNT and CDR2 is YYREEE in the germline V gene (reference sequence). V was pared by 3 bases and J by 2 bases, with 5 bases of the junction left unmatched. This CDR3 is built from 15 residues. CDR3 residues: CASSSGQATGNTIYF. Written as DNA, the CDR3 is TGTGCCAGCAGCTCTGGACAGGCCACTGGAAACACCATATATTTT.

V usage is TRBV9 and J usage is TRBJ2-2; D may be TRBD1 (6 bases). This CDR3 comprises 16 residues. The germline CDR1 and CDR2 sequences are SGDLS and YYNGEE. Trimming pared 4 bases from V and 1 base from J, leaving 14 bases between. The CDR3 here is CASSPRTEQNTGELFF. CDR3 nucleotide sequence: TGTGCCAGCAGCCCCCGGACAGAGCAGAACACCGGGGAGCTGTTTTTT.

The genes are TRBV5-5 and TRBJ1-5; 8 positions match TRBD1. Trimming cost V 4 bases and J 3 bases; bases outside gene matches: 9. CDR3 length equals 16 residues. Per the germline V gene, CDR1 is SGHKS and CDR2 is YYEKEE (reference sequence). The CDR3 here is CASSHYADRDNQPQHF. In nucleotides, the CDR3 is TGTGCCAGCAGCCACTATGCGGACAGGGACAATCAGCCCCAGCATTTT.

Notes on this clone: A junction end diverges from the germline sequence, so it may reflect a read error. This chain joins TRBV4-1 and TRBJ1-2; D remains unclear. This CDR3 region has 13 residues. The germline V gene encodes CDR1 MGHRA and CDR2 YSYEKL. The CDR3 sequence is CASSQAEYYGYTF. The CDR3 DNA reads TGTGCCAGCAGCCAAGCAGAATACTATGGCTACACCTTC.

This clone was detected a few times. The V gene is TRBV5-4, the J gene TRBJ1-2, with TRBD1 as a possible D gene (6 bases). Deletions cut 3 bases from V and 1 base from J, with 19 bases between. Germline CDR1 is SGHNT and CDR2 is YYREEE (reference sequence). The CDR3 runs 17 residues. The CDR3 sequence is CASSSSLTRGYNYGYTF. The CDR3 region has the DNA TGTGCCAGCAGCTCTAGCCTTACAAGGGGGTATAACTATGGCTACACCTTC.

This clone was observed a handful of times. The chain links TRBV5-6 to TRBJ2-1; possibly TRBD2 for D (6 bases). CDR1 is SGHDT and CDR2 is YYEEEE in the germline V gene. With 3 bases removed from V and 0 bases from J, the gap between germline ends came to 13 bases. The CDR3 consists of 16 residues. DNA for the CDR3: TGTGCCAGCAGCTCATGGACTACCAACTCCTACAATGAGCAGTTCTTC. Its protein product is CASSSWTTNSYNEQFF.

This clone was seen a few times. This chain links TRBV4-1 with TRBJ2-1; 12 bases line up with TRBD2. This CDR3 has 18 amino acids. CDR1 is MGHRA, CDR2 YSYEKL, per germline. V was clipped by 0 bases and J by 5 bases; unmatched bases: 8. The CDR3 spells CASSQEPSGRASHNEQFF. The CDR3 DNA is TGCGCCAGCAGCCAAGAGCCTAGCGGGAGGGCCTCTCACAATGAGCAGTTCTTC.

The chain links TRBV20-1 to TRBJ2-1; perhaps TRBD2 as D (7 bases). The CDR3 extends over 11 amino acids. Trimming removed 1 base from V and 13 bases from J, with 11 bases in between. Germline CDR1 is DFQATT and CDR2 is SNEGSKA (reference sequence). The CDR3 bases are TGCAGTGCTAGAGGGGGGGGCCTTCAGTTCTTC. The encoded protein is CSARGGGLQFF.

This clone occurred a few times. The chain carries TRBV9 and TRBJ2-5; weak D call: TRBD1 (5 bases). V was pared by 0 bases and J by 2 bases, with 8 bases between. This CDR3 comprises 14 residues. Germline V CDR1 and CDR2: SGDLS, YYNGEE. CDR3 in amino acids: CASSVGQHQETQYF. The CDR3 region has the DNA TGTGCCAGCAGCGTAGGACAGCATCAAGAGACCCAGTACTTC.

The chain uses TRBV9 and TRBJ2-1, with 7 bases matching TRBD1. V was clipped by 3 bases and J by 8 bases; unmatched bases: 8. The CDR3 is made up of 14 amino acids. Germline V CDR1 and CDR2: SGDLS, YYNGEE. This CDR3 reads CASSASDRSHEQFF. CDR3 nucleotide sequence: TGTGCCAGCAGCGCCTCGGACAGGAGCCATGAGCAGTTCTTC.

V is TRBV7-3 and J is TRBJ2-1; perhaps TRBD2 as D (7 bases). The germline CDR1 and CDR2 sequences are SGHTA and FQGTGA. The CDR3 is made up of 17 amino acids. Trimming cost V 2 bases and J 5 bases, with 19 bases left between them. The CDR3: CASSLLGGPGVNNEQFF. CDR3 nucleotides: TGTGCCAGCAGCTTACTGGGGGGGCCAGGGGTCAACAATGAGCAGTTCTTC. The full variable domain, its missing parts supplied by reference TRBV7-3 and TRBJ2-1, is GAGVSQTPSNKVTEKGKYVELRCDPISGHTALYWYRQSLGQGPEFLIYFQGTGAADDSGLPNDRFFAVRPEGSVSTLKIQRTERGDSAVYLCASSLLGGPGVNNEQFFGPGTRLTVL.

The genes are TRBV15 and TRBJ2-1; 8 nucleotides agree with TRBD2. Trimming removed 0 bases from V and 4 bases from J; junction bases left unmatched: 8. This CDR3 is 17 amino acids long. Germline CDR1 reads LNHNV; CDR2 reads YYDKDF (reference sequence). The CDR3 is CATSRDRATSVYNEQFF. The CDR3 DNA follows: TGTGCCACCAGCAGAGATCGGGCGACTAGCGTATACAATGAGCAGTTCTTC.

V usage is TRBV6-1 and J usage is TRBJ1-2; TRBD1 aligns across 10 bases. This CDR3 has 14 residues. J lost 1 base, V lost 10 bases, and 6 bases had no gene match. The germline gives CDR1 MNHNS, CDR2 SASEGT. CDR3 amino acids: CATGTGANNYGYTF. The CDR3 nucleotides are TGTGCCACCGGGACAGGGGCTAATAACTATGGCTACACCTTC.

The chain carries TRBV7-2 and TRBJ1-6; tentative D call: TRBD1 (5 bases). V was clipped by 0 bases and J by 9 bases, with 9 bases between them. Germline lookup yields CDR1 SGHTA and CDR2 FQGNSA. The CDR3 extends over 14 amino acids. CDR3 region: CASSLAGVRSPLHF. The CDR3 bases are TGTGCCAGCAGCTTAGCAGGGGTCCGTTCACCCCTCCACTTT.

The rearrangement joins TRBV9 to TRBJ2-5, with TRBD1 matching over 7 bases. The germline CDR1 and CDR2 sequences are SGDLS and YYNGEE. CDR3 length equals 16 residues. The V segment lost 0 bases and the J segment 5 bases; nucleotides outside the gene matches: 10. The CDR3 reads CASSVGAGGLGETQYF. The CDR3 nucleotides read TGTGCCAGCAGCGTAGGGGCAGGGGGATTGGGGGAGACCCAGTACTTC. The whole variable domain, remainder taken from reference TRBV9 and TRBJ2-5, is DSGVTQTPKHLITATGQRVTLRCSPRSGDLSVYWYQQSLDQGLQFLIQYYNGEERAKGNILERFSAQQFPDLHSELNLSSLELGDSALYFCASSVGAGGLGETQYFGPGTRLLVL.

This chain joins TRBV6-1 and TRBJ2-2, with D unclear. CDR1 MNHNS and CDR2 SASEGT come from the germline V gene. CDR3 size: 14 residues. Trimming left V 7 bases short and J 5 bases short, with 14 bases between. For the CDR3, the DNA is TGTGCCAGCATCAACTCCGCAAAAACCGGGGAGCTGTTTTTT. It is translated as CASINSAKTGELFF.

V and J are TRBV7-3 and TRBJ2-2; a weak D match, TRBD2 (5 bases). The CDR3 is 18 amino acids. Germline V lookup: CDR1 SGHTA, CDR2 FQGTGA. The ends were cut back, 5 bases at V and 0 bases at J, with 19 bases in the middle. The CDR3 here is CASSPGGQAVPNTGELFF. The CDR3 bases are TGTGCCAGCAGCCCCGGAGGCCAAGCGGTCCCGAACACCGGGGAGCTGTTTTTT. The variable domain in full, with the rest retrieved from reference TRBV7-3 and TRBJ2-2, is GAGVSQTPSNKVTEKGKYVELRCDPISGHTALYWYRQSLGQGPEFLIYFQGTGAADDSGLPNDRFFAVRPEGSVSTLKIQRTERGDSAVYLCASSPGGQAVPNTGELFFGEGSRLTVL.